The present T cell receptor (beta chain) was sequenced within a study of shared clonotypes between healthy human individuals. Clones were sequenced by immunoSEQ multiplex PCR, and TCRdb holds only the in-frame ones, with some missing. The sample has millions of clones, over 90% seen once. Between the trimmed V and J ends, which lost 1 base and 2 bases, there was a span of 18 bases. CDR3 length: 17 amino acids. Sequenced sample: naive CD4+ T cells from PBMCs. The subset denotes: CD45RA+ positively selected. This clonotype was sampled from a man younger than 35 in good health. Some clones in this sample may be carry-over from other donors' samples. V gene TRBV23-1 combines with J gene TRBJ2-7; D remains unclear. TRBV23-1 has ORF status, its function being uncertain. The CDR3 DNA reads as TGCGCCAGCAGTCAATTGGATCGTGAGGACCGACCCTACGAGCAGTACTTC. Encoded protein: CASSQLDREDRPYEQYF.